This note documents a single T cell receptor beta chain sequence. Its specificity is unknown. The CDR3 has 13 amino acids. CDR1 is SQVTM and CDR2 is ANQGSEA in the germline V gene. The V gene end was trimmed by 2 bases and the J gene end by 5 bases; junction bases not matched to a gene: 4. This entry is derived from a study of T-cell reconstitution after alpha-beta-depleted transplantation in children. Preparation of the TCRbeta library used unique molecular identifiers. TCRdb reprocessed the PCR reads via MiXCR and lists one record per CDR3 protein. The sample comprises fewer than 700,000 distinct CDR3 sequences, roughly 13% of which are singletons, and around 2% rests with the top ten. Study findings and constraints: Expanded clones from the graft, numbering several hundred, reportedly supplied alpha-beta T cells about two months after transplant. From surviving recipient T cells and thymic progenitors came the high day-60 TCRbeta diversity observed in some patients. At the one-year point after transplant, T-cell counts and TCRbeta diversity were found to come mostly from T cells that had been newly produced.

The sequence derives from a male patient under 18 who had a stem cell transplant for acute myeloid leukemia, so the T cells may come from the graft donor. The sample in question was PBMCs, mostly from graft donor cells, obtained 360 days after TCRalphabeta/CD19-depleted stem cell transplant. The chain has TRBV29-1 and TRBJ2-7; TRBD1 agrees at 9 bases. The CDR3 bases are TGCAGCGTTGAAAAGGACAGGGGACACGAGCAGTACTTC. This gives the protein CSVEKDRGHEQYF.